This TCR beta chain is from a study of shared clonotypes between healthy human individuals. Study context: Aged 18 to 49, the donors were a couple of women and a few men. Regarding the study as a whole: Against clonotypes common to all four donors, non-shared ones had lower generation probabilities.

Points on this clone: Its antigen remains unidentified.

In replicate PCRs of sorted subsets, around 200 ng DNA, approximately 30,000 T cell genomes, was used. The data were produced by immunoSEQ multiplex PCR, yet TCRdb's version contains in-frame clones alone and is incomplete. The profile shows under 1,100,000 clones, about 70% of them singletons. V lost 2 bases, J lost 7 bases, and 12 bases lay in between. The CDR3 is 13 amino acids. Germline V gives CDR1 WNHNN, CDR2 SYGVQD (reference sequence). Sequencing was done on a sample of memory CD4+ T cells sorted from blood. As to subset: CD45RA-negative fraction. This receptor was identified in a man between 18 and 29 years old in good health. V gene TRBV10-1 combines with J gene TRBJ2-7; D might be TRBD1 (5 bases). DNA of the CDR3: TGCGCCAGCAGTGAGAGGGGCTCAAAAGAGCAGTACTTC. It codes for CASSERGSKEQYF.